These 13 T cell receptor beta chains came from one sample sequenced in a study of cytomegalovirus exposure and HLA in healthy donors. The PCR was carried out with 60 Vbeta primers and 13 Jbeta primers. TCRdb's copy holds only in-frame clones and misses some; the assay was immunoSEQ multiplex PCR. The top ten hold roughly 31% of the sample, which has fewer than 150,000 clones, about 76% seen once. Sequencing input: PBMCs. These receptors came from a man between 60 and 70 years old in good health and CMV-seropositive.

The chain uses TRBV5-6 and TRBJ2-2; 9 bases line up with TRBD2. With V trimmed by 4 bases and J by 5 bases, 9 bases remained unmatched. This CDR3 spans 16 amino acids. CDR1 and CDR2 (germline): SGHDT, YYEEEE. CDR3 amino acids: CASSRPGLATTGELFF. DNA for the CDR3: TGTGCCAGCAGCCGGCCGGGACTAGCCACGACCGGGGAGCTGTTTTTT.

The CDR3 here is CASSSTGGNQPQHF. Written as DNA, the CDR3 is TGTGCCAGCAGCTCGACAGGGGGGAATCAGCCCCAGCATTTT. This chain links TRBV11-1 with TRBJ1-5, with 9 bases aligning to TRBD1. This CDR3 is built from 14 residues. Trimming took 4 bases from V and 4 from J; bases not matched to a gene: 2. The germline CDR1 and CDR2 sequences are SGHAT and FQDESV (reference sequence).

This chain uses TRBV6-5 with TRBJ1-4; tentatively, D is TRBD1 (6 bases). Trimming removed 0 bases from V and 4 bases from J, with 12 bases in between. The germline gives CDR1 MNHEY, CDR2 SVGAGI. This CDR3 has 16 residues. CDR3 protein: CASSYSWTAYNEKLFF. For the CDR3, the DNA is TGTGCCAGCAGTTACTCGTGGACAGCCTATAATGAAAAACTGTTTTTT.

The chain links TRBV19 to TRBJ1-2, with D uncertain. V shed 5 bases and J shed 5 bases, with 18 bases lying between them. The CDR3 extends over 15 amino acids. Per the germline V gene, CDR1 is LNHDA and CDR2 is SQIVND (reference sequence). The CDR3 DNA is TGTGCCAGTAGTCCCCGTAGTGAGCTTCGGTATGGCTACACCTTC. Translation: CASSPRSELRYGYTF.

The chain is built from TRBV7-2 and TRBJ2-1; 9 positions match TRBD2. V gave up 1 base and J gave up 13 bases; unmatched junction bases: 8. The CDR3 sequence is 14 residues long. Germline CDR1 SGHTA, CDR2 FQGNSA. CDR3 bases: TGTGCCAGCAGCTTAGTACCTAGCGGGGCCACCCAGTTCTTC. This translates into CASSLVPSGATQFF.

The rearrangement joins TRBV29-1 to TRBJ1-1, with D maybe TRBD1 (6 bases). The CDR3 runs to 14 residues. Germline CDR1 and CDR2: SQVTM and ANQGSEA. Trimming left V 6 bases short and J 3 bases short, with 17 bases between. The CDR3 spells CSVFRDTSYTEAFF. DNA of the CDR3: TGCAGCGTGTTCCGGGACACCTCATACACTGAAGCTTTCTTT.

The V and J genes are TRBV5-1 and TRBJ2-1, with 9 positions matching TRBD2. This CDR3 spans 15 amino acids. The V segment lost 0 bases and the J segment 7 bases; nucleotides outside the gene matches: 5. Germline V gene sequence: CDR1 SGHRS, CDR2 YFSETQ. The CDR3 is CASSLAVSGSNEQFF. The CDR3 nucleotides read TGCGCCAGCAGCTTGGCGGTTAGCGGGAGTAATGAGCAGTTCTTC.

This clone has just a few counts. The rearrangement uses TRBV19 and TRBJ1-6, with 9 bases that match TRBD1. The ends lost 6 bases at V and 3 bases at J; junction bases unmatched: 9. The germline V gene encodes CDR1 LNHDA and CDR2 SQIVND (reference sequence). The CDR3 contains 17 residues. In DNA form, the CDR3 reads TGTGCCAGTAGCCGGGACAGGGAAGTTTTCTATAATTCACCCCTCCACTTT. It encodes CASSRDREVFYNSPLHF.

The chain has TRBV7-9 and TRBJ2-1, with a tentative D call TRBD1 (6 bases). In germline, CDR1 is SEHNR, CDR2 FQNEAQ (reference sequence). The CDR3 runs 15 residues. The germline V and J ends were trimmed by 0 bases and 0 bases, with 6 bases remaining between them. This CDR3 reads CASSLARGSYNEQFF. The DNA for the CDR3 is TGTGCCAGCAGCTTAGCCAGGGGCTCCTACAATGAGCAGTTCTTC.

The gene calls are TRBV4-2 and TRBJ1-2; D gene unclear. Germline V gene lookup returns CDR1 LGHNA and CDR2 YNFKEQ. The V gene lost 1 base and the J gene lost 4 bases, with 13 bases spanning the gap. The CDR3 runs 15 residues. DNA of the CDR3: TGTGCCAGCAGCCAAGTAGGGAGGAACTCCTATGGCTACACCTTC. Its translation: CASSQVGRNSYGYTF.

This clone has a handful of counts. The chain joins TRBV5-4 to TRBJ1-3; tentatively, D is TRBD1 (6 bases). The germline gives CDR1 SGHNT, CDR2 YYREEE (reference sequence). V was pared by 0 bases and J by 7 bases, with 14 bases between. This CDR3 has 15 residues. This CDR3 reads CASSLASQGRNTIYF. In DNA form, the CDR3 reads TGTGCCAGCAGCTTGGCCTCCCAGGGGCGGAACACCATATATTTT.

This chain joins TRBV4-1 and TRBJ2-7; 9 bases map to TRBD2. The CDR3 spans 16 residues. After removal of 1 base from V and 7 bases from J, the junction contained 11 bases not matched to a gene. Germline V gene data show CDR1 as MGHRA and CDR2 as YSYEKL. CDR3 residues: CASSQAPGLALLEQYF. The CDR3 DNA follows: TGCGCCAGCAGCCAAGCTCCGGGACTAGCATTGCTGGAGCAGTACTTC.

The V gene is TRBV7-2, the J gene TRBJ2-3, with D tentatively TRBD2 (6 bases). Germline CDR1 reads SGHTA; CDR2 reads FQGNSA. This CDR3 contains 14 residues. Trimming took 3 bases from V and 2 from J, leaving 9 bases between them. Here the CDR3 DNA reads TGTGCCAGCAGCTTGTTGGGACTCACAGATACGCAGTATTTT. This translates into CASSLLGLTDTQYF.